The 12 T cell receptor beta chains listed next were all sequenced from one sample in a study of blood T cell repertoires in COVID-19. Sequencing used immunoSEQ multiplex PCR; TCRdb keeps in-frame clones, though not all of them. The table lists roughly 410,000 clones, around 89% of them singletons. The sample taken for sequencing was peripheral blood. These receptor sequences come from a woman aged 40 to 55 with COVID-19, enrolled during active disease.

The genes are TRBV30 and TRBJ2-1; 8 bases map to TRBD2. CDR3 length: 13 amino acids. Germline V CDR1 and CDR2: GTSNPN, SVGIG (reference sequence). The junction had 5 bases not matched to a gene; V was cut back by 1 base and J by 9 bases. The CDR3 DNA reads TGTGCCTGGAGTGCGGGACTAGAGGGTGAGCAGTTCTTC. Encoded protein: CAWSAGLEGEQFF.

The V call is TRBV3-1 (or the pseudogene TRBV3-2), the J call TRBJ1-6; TRBD1 agrees at 8 bases. Germline CDR1 reads LGHDT; CDR2 reads YNNKEL (reference sequence). The junction had 6 bases not matched to a gene; V was cut back by 5 bases and J by 9 bases. The CDR3 spans 14 residues. CDR3 in DNA: TGTGCCAGCAGCAAGGGGACAGGATCTTCACCCCTCCACTTT. It encodes CASSKGTGSSPLHF.

This sequence joins TRBV5-1 and TRBJ2-1, with a tentative D call TRBD1 (6 bases). V was clipped by 4 bases and J by 4 bases, with 15 bases between them. The germline gives CDR1 SGHRS, CDR2 YFSETQ. The CDR3 extends over 15 amino acids. The CDR3 DNA sequence: TGCGCCAGCAGCGGAGGACAGCCTACTTACAATGAGCAGTTCTTC. It specifies CASSGGQPTYNEQFF.

Of note for this clone: Additional DNA sequences in this sample encode the identical CDR3. This chain uses TRBV7-2 with TRBJ2-7; 11 bases agree with TRBD1. Trimming took 1 base from V and 2 from J; bases not matched to a gene: 1. Germline values: CDR1 SGHTA, CDR2 FQGNSA. The CDR3 is made up of 15 amino acids. Written as DNA, the CDR3 is TGTGCCAGCAGCTTAGTGGGACAGGGGGCCTACGAGCAGTACTTC. Translation: CASSLVGQGAYEQYF.

This chain uses TRBV4-1 with TRBJ1-4; D gene unclear. The CDR3 is 13 residues long. The V gene lost 7 bases and the J gene lost 7 bases, with 13 bases spanning the gap. Germline V CDR1 and CDR2: MGHRA, YSYEKL. As DNA, the CDR3 is TGCGCCAGCACTCTGACGCGGAGTGAAAAACTGTTTTTT. Protein: CASTLTRSEKLFF.

The chain carries TRBV18 and TRBJ2-3; D perhaps matches TRBD2 (6 bases). From germline, CDR1 is KGHSH and CDR2 LQKENI. V was trimmed by 2 bases and J by 6 bases, leaving 15 bases between them. The CDR3 sequence is 15 residues long. As DNA, the CDR3 is TGTGCCAGCTCACCATCGTCGGGGGTGGTCGATACGCAGTATTTT. It is translated as CASSPSSGVVDTQYF.

J is TRBJ2-1 and V is TRBV10-3; D ambiguous. The CDR3 totals 11 residues. Germline V gene lookup returns CDR1 ENHRY and CDR2 SYGVKD. With 4 bases removed from V and 10 bases from J, the gap between germline ends came to 8 bases. Here the CDR3 DNA reads TGTGCCATCAGTGGAACCAGGGAGCAGTTCTTC. Protein product: CAISGTREQFF.

The rearrangement joins TRBV5-1 to TRBJ2-2; unclear D gene. CDR3 length equals 16 residues. The germline V gene encodes CDR1 SGHRS and CDR2 YFSETQ. V lost 0 bases and J 0 bases, leaving 9 bases between the germline ends. The CDR3 spells CASSLANSANTGELFF. The CDR3 region has the DNA TGCGCCAGCAGCTTGGCCAACAGTGCGAACACCGGGGAGCTGTTTTTT.

V and J are TRBV7-2 and TRBJ2-3, with 15 bases identical to TRBD2. Germline lookup yields CDR1 SGHTA and CDR2 FQGNSA. V dropped 2 bases and J dropped 11; count of bases not matched to a gene: 2. This CDR3 region has 14 residues. CDR3 in amino acids: CASSLKGLAGGQYF. The DNA of the CDR3 is TGTGCCAGCAGCTTAAAGGGACTAGCGGGGGGGCAGTATTTT.

The chain carries TRBV5-1 and TRBJ1-2; TRBD1 matches 8 bases. The length of the CDR3 is 16 residues. Per the germline V gene, CDR1 is SGHRS and CDR2 is YFSETQ. The V gene end was trimmed by 0 bases and the J gene end by 1 base; junction bases not matched to a gene: 5. The CDR3 sequence: CASSLDRGDLNYGYTF. Written as DNA, the CDR3 is TGCGCCAGCAGCTTGGACAGGGGGGATCTTAACTATGGCTACACCTTC.

The chain joins TRBV9 to TRBJ2-7; 9 bases align to TRBD2. Germline CDR1 and CDR2: SGDLS and YYNGEE. The trim removed 2 bases at V and 5 bases at J, leaving 5 bases unmatched. CDR3 length: 14 residues. CDR3 protein: CASSVGTSSNEQYF. The CDR3 DNA follows: TGTGCCAGCAGCGTCGGGACTAGCAGTAACGAGCAGTACTTC.

This chain links TRBV4-3 with TRBJ2-7; 10 bases fit TRBD2. This CDR3 has 17 amino acids. V gave up 0 bases and J gave up 1 base; unmatched junction bases: 6. The germline V gene encodes CDR1 LGHNA and CDR2 YSLEER. CDR3 residues: CASSQDRLAGVSYEQYF. For the CDR3, the DNA is TGCGCCAGCAGCCAAGATAGGCTAGCGGGGGTATCCTACGAGCAGTACTTC.